Here is one TCR beta chain with its context. The investigators amplified TCR beta CDR3 regions from RNA transcripts. HTBI primers were the set used in a first-round RT-PCR of the TCR CDR3. TCRdb reanalysed the multiplex PCR reads using MiXCR and keeps one entry per CDR3 protein. The sample gives fewer than 650,000 distinct CDR3 sequences, about 45% of which show up once; 44% is in the top ten. The data belong to a study of T cells in Graves' hyperthyroidism and ophthalmopathy. This CDR3 is 13 amino acids long. In germline, CDR1 is KGHDR, CDR2 SFDVKD. Trimming shortened V by 12 bases and J by 2 bases, and 13 bases separated the two germline ends.

The rearrangement links TRBV24-1 to TRBJ1-3, with TRBD1 as a possible D gene (6 bases). This clonotype originated in an adult woman with Graves' disease, either hyperthyroidism or ophthalmopathy (not recorded which). Specimen: peripheral blood or thyroid tissue (not recorded which). CDR3 sequence reads: CAASDRPGNTIYF. For the CDR3, the DNA is TGTGCCGCCTCGGACAGACCTGGAAACACCATATATTTT.